This T cell receptor (beta chain) was retrieved from a study of blood T cell repertoires in COVID-19. In the original workflow: How many nucleated cells were present was estimated from reference gene primer amplification. Assay: immunoSEQ multiplex PCR; the TCRdb copy retains only in-frame clones and omits some. V and J calls plus clone size are reproduced from that table; the DNA served to infer D and trimming. The data show over 90,000 clones, about 86% seen once. Germline V gives CDR1 LNHDA, CDR2 SQIVND (reference sequence). CDR3 length equals 15 residues. V trimming: 5 bases; J trimming: 3 bases; junction bases outside the gene matches: 7.

The origin of this receptor is a woman aged 55-70 years in a cohort sampled during active or convalescent COVID-19. Input material: peripheral blood. The V gene is TRBV19, the J gene TRBJ2-1, with 7 bases matching TRBD2. In DNA form, the CDR3 reads TGTGCCAGTAGTTCGCGGGAGATAGGCTACAATGAGCAGTTCTTC. Translated: CASSSREIGYNEQFF.